This T cell receptor beta chain was sequenced during a study of T cells in women clearing cervical HPV infection. Background on the study: Control women cleared a single incident HPV16 infection within 12 months. Study-wide results and caveats: CIN3+ cases had significantly higher TCR richness than controls; evenness did not differ. Cases carried less TRBV6-7 than controls: approximately 0.1% versus 0.16%. Cases and controls were distinguished at AUC 0.65 to 0.85 by richness and V genes.

V was pared by 1 base and J by 0 bases, with 1 base of the junction left unmatched. This CDR3 is built from 15 residues. Germline CDR1 and CDR2: SGHTA and FQGTGA. TCRdb's table, derived via immunoSEQ multiplex PCR, lists solely in-frame clones and lacks some. In total, the table holds approximately 30,000 clones. Notes on this clone: Its target is unknown. The read comes to an end 3 residues before the CDR3 does, leaving the germline J gene to fill in the end.

V is TRBV7-3 and J is TRBJ2-3, with 7 bases fitting TRBD2. Specimen: blood buffy coat. The origin of this receptor is a woman between 18 and 69 years old with a cervical HPV16 infection that either progressed to CIN3+ or cleared (not recorded which). The CDR3 reads CASSLKRDSTDTQYF. Partial CDR3 DNA: TGTGCCAGCAGCTTAAAGCGGGATAGCACAGATACG. The full variable domain, its missing parts supplied by reference TRBV7-3 and TRBJ2-3, is GAGVSQTPSNKVTEKGKYVELRCDPISGHTALYWYRQSLGQGPEFLIYFQGTGAADDSGLPNDRFFAVRPEGSVSTLKIQRTERGDSAVYLCASSLKRDSTDTQYFGPGTRLTVL.